The 12 T cell receptor beta chains listed next were all sequenced from one sample in a study of T cells in Graves' hyperthyroidism and ophthalmopathy. RNA transcripts yielded amplified TCR beta CDR3 regions. Initially, a first-round RT-PCR of the TCR CDR3 employed the HTBI primer set. TCRdb redid the calling of the multiplex PCR reads with MiXCR, one entry per CDR3 protein. The sample includes roughly 150,000 distinct CDR3 sequences, about 9.4% seen only once; the top ten take approximately 20%. Sequenced: blood. The receptors originated from a young woman with Graves' hyperthyroidism that later progressed to Graves' ophthalmopathy.

The table lists this clonotype with many counts. The rearrangement uses TRBV20-1 and TRBJ2-7; D is possibly TRBD2 (6 bases). The CDR3 extends over 16 amino acids. The V end was cut by 6 bases, the J end by 0 bases, with 21 bases between. Germline assignment: CDR1 DFQATT and CDR2 SNEGSKA (reference sequence). The CDR3 sequence: CSAESRISGSSYEQYF. In DNA form, the CDR3 reads TGCAGTGCCGAATCACGTATTAGCGGTAGCTCCTACGAGCAGTACTTC.

This clonotype was counted ten times or more. V is TRBV29-1 and J is TRBJ2-3; 8 nucleotides agree with TRBD1. V gave up 1 base and J gave up 2 bases; unmatched junction bases: 8. Germline CDR1 reads SQVTM; CDR2 reads ANQGSEA. The CDR3 loop spans 16 amino acids. CDR3 nucleotide sequence: TGCAGCGTTGAAGGGTCCGGGACAGGAAACACAGATACGCAGTATTTT. Amino acid sequence: CSVEGSGTGNTDTQYF.

This clonotype appeared a few times. The V and J genes are TRBV9 and TRBJ2-3, with TRBD2 matching 11 bases. The CDR3 is 15 amino acids. Looked up from germline, CDR1 is SGDLS and CDR2 is YYNGEE. V lost 1 base and J lost 7; bases outside the gene matches: 5. CDR3 sequence reads: CASSVSTSGVNTQYF. The CDR3 DNA follows: TGTGCCAGCAGCGTATCGACTAGCGGGGTTAATACGCAGTATTTT.

J is TRBJ2-1 and V is TRBV12-3 or TRBV12-4, with D unresolved. V gave up 6 bases and J gave up 4 bases, with 7 bases separating them. This CDR3 region has 12 residues. The CDR3 here is CASRDLYNEQFF. The CDR3 DNA reads TGTGCCAGCAGAGACTTGTACAATGAGCAGTTCTTC.

CDR3: CASSFRLAGTLEETQYF. In nucleotides, the CDR3 is TGTGCCAGCAGCTTCAGACTAGCGGGAACGCTAGAAGAGACCCAGTACTTC. J is TRBJ2-5 and V is TRBV7-8, with 11 bases that match TRBD2. V shed 3 bases, J shed 3 bases, and the junction held 9 bases outside the gene matches. Germline V gene data show CDR1 as SGHVS and CDR2 as FQNEAQ. The CDR3 sequence is 17 residues long.

In this sample, this clonotype turned up many times. The chain recombines TRBV20-1 with TRBJ2-5; 14 bases are a match to TRBD2. Germline V gene data show CDR1 as DFQATT and CDR2 as SNEGSKA (reference sequence). Trimming cost V 1 base and J 5 bases; bases outside gene matches: 18. The CDR3 extends over 20 amino acids. The CDR3 reads CSARAIRDEGLAGVSETQYF. The CDR3 bases are TGCAGTGCTAGAGCCATCCGGGACGAGGGACTAGCGGGAGTAAGCGAGACCCAGTACTTC.

The table lists this clonotype with many counts. The V call is TRBV20-1, the J call TRBJ2-3; no clear D. Germline loops: CDR1 DFQATT, CDR2 SNEGSKA (reference sequence). Trimming left V 7 bases short and J 1 base short, with 6 bases between. The CDR3 contains 11 residues. CDR3 protein: CSGDGTDTQYF. In DNA, the CDR3 is TGCAGTGGTGACGGCACAGATACGCAGTATTTT.

This clonotype was detected ten times or more. The CDR3 reads CASSYTRRGPVGELFF. Written as DNA, the CDR3 is TGTGCCAGCAGTTACACCCGCAGGGGGCCTGTCGGGGAGCTGTTTTTT. The gene calls are TRBV6-5 and TRBJ2-2; 8 bases line up with TRBD1. The CDR3 runs 16 residues. The V gene's germline CDR1 is MNHEY and CDR2 SVGAGI. The ends lost 2 bases at V and 7 bases at J; junction bases unmatched: 9.

This clonotype was seen ten or more times. The chain links TRBV19 to TRBJ1-1; a weak D match, TRBD1 (5 bases). Germline CDR1 is LNHDA and CDR2 is SQIVND (reference sequence). With 9 bases removed from V and 0 bases from J, the gap between germline ends came to 14 bases. The CDR3 is made up of 14 amino acids. DNA for the CDR3: TGTGCCAGCGGCCGGGACGTCATGAACACTGAAGCTTTCTTT. It specifies CASGRDVMNTEAFF.

This clonotype was recorded many times. This sequence joins TRBV27 and TRBJ1-1, with D maybe TRBD1 (5 bases). This CDR3 contains 14 residues. The germline V and J ends were trimmed by 5 bases and 4 bases, with 14 bases remaining between them. CDR1 is MNHEY, CDR2 SMNVEV, per germline (reference sequence). CDR3 amino acids: CASSPGQGLTEAFF. In DNA form, the CDR3 reads TGTGCCAGCAGTCCCGGGCAGGGACTCACTGAAGCTTTCTTT.

This chain uses TRBV20-1 with TRBJ1-5, with a weak D call TRBD1 (5 bases). Germline V gene lookup returns CDR1 DFQATT and CDR2 SNEGSKA (reference sequence). Between the trimmed V and J ends, which lost 0 bases and 6 bases, there was a span of 18 bases. CDR3 size: 16 residues. Here the CDR3 reads CSARDRGGGIGQPQHF. The DNA of the CDR3 is TGCAGTGCTAGAGATCGGGGGGGGGGGATCGGTCAGCCCCAGCATTTT.

In this sample, this clonotype turned up many times. The chain joins TRBV18 to TRBJ1-2; no definite D call. Trimming cost V 3 bases and J 7 bases, with 12 bases left between them. The CDR3 has 13 amino acids. Looked up from germline, CDR1 is KGHSH and CDR2 is LQKENI. CDR3 protein: CASSPSRTLGYTF. DNA of the CDR3: TGTGCCAGCTCACCTTCCAGGACGCTTGGCTACACCTTC.